This T cell receptor beta chain was found in a study of blood T cell repertoires in COVID-19. As for the study in general: Samples taken during acute and convalescent COVID-19 were collected in the United States, Italy and Spain. T cells, B-cell-depleted T cells, or PBMCs supplied cDNA or gDNA.

The authors' processing: Quantification of nucleated cells was approximated via reference gene primer amplification. The repertoire was sequenced with immunoSEQ multiplex PCR; TCRdb's copy has only in-frame clones and lacks some. V, J and clone size are taken as reported in that table, and D and trimming were inferred from the DNA itself. The sample records roughly 150,000 clones, 88% being singletons. This TCR was sampled from a man aged 50 to 60 who had recovered from COVID-19. The sample comprised peripheral blood.

The CDR3 DNA sequence: TGTGCCAGCAGCTCATTCCAGGGTATCGATACGCAGTATTTT. Protein: CASSSFQGIDTQYF. The V call is TRBV7-2, the J call TRBJ2-3; D perhaps matches TRBD1 (5 bases). The germline V and J ends were trimmed by 4 bases and 6 bases, with 14 bases remaining between them. Germline CDR1 and CDR2: SGHTA and FQGNSA. This CDR3 is 14 amino acids long.